The source of this T cell receptor beta chain is a study of blood T cell repertoires in COVID-19. This clone was detected once. The protocol was immunoSEQ multiplex PCR, while the TCRdb copy is restricted to in-frame clones and leaves out a portion. The profile shows 50,000 to 70,000 clones, 75% to 95% of them singletons. Trimming pared 7 bases from V and 0 bases from J, leaving 10 bases between. The CDR3 runs 15 residues. In germline, CDR1 is MDHEN, CDR2 SYDVKM. The clonotype was recovered from an elderly woman with active COVID-19. The material sequenced was peripheral blood. The chain recombines TRBV28 with TRBJ1-6; D call uncertain. The CDR3 spells CASNAGSSYNSPLHF. In DNA form, the CDR3 reads TGTGCCAGCAACGCGGGGAGCTCCTATAATTCACCCCTCCACTTT.